The sequence of this T cell receptor beta chain was determined in a study of preoperative IRX-2 immunotherapy in early breast cancer. V shed 4 bases, J shed 5 bases, and the junction held 8 bases outside the gene matches. There are 17 residues in the CDR3. Germline-derived CDR1 and CDR2 are SGHRS and YFSETQ. Described treatment: preoperative locoregional IRX-2 cytokine immunotherapy. This phase Ib study tested locoregional IRX-2 cytokine immunotherapy given before surgery. Clones were read by immunoSEQ multiplex PCR, and TCRdb kept only the in-frame ones, dropping some. The sample shows fewer than 25,000 clones, roughly 89% of them seen only once.

This material consisted of tumor tissue, taken after IRX-2 immunotherapy. V gene TRBV5-1 combines with J gene TRBJ2-2; 13 bases match TRBD2. The TCR sequence derives from a human donor with breast cancer. The CDR3 loop is CASSPGLAGFRTGELFF. The DNA of the CDR3 is TGCGCCAGCAGCCCGGGACTAGCGGGGTTTAGGACCGGGGAGCTGTTTTTT.